This TCR beta chain was sequenced during a study of vaccination and CD4 T cells after COVID-19. Overall study: Two of the convalescents were Hispanic, and the group consisted of six males and four females. Overall study findings and caveats: Although the median of SARS-CoV-2-reactive clonotypes rose from roughly 21 to 40, the change was not significant.

This clonotype was found a few times. Its specificity is not known. Time point of the sample: late sampling 161 to 241 days after vaccination in three convalescent patients. MiXCR, run by TCRdb on the PCR reads, gives a single entry per CDR3 protein. The sample has over 25,000 distinct CDR3 sequences; 50% are singletons. Germline CDR1 reads SGHTA; CDR2 reads FQGNSA. Trimming at V came to 1 base and at J to 1 base, leaving 0 bases not matched to a gene. The CDR3 extends over 16 amino acids. The chain links TRBV7-2 to TRBJ2-2; 10 bases are shared with TRBD2. The sample consisted of CD4+ T cells from blood, taken about 7 months after SARS-CoV-2 vaccination. The TCR was taken from a human donor who had recovered from COVID-19. The CDR3 region is CASSLVAGGNTGELFF. For the CDR3, the DNA is TGTGCCAGCAGCTTAGTAGCGGGGGGGAACACCGGGGAGCTGTTTTTT.